Listed below are T cell receptor beta chains from one sample, sequenced in a study of shared clonotypes between healthy human individuals. The table came from immunoSEQ multiplex PCR; TCRdb's copy has only in-frame clones and leaves some out. The data show fewer than 1.4 million clones, 78% seen once. Sequenced: memory CD4+ T cells from PBMCs. The origin of the receptors is a young man in good health. Some clones in this sample may be carry-over from other donors' samples. The CDR3 runs from the conserved cysteine through the conserved F or W. A D gene is named only where the DNA matches it firmly. Clone size is stated in some rows and not others, as once, few, many or a class when expanded.

abundance: once
d_gene: .
j_gene: TRBJ2-1
v_gene: TRBV7-3
len: 14
CDR3nt: TGTGCCAGCAGCTTAAACCGAGATAGGGGTGAGCAGTTCTTC
CDR3aa: CASSLNRDRGEQFF

abundance: .
d_gene: .
j_gene: TRBJ2-5
v_gene: TRBV11-2
len: 15
CDR3nt: TGTGCCAGCAGCTCATACCAGGGGAACCAAGAGACCCAGTACTTC
CDR3aa: CASSSYQGNQETQYF

abundance: .
d_gene: .
j_gene: TRBJ1-1
v_gene: TRBV10-3
len: 12
CDR3nt: TGTGCCATCACCCCAGGCCACACTGAAGCTTTCTTT
CDR3aa: CAITPGHTEAFF

abundance: .
d_gene: TRBD1
j_gene: TRBJ1-1
v_gene: TRBV7-2
len: 16
CDR3nt: TGTGCCAGCCAGGGGAGCGTAGGGGGCGTTTTTACTGAAGCTTTCTTT
CDR3aa: CASQGSVGGVFTEAFF

abundance: .
d_gene: TRBD2
j_gene: TRBJ2-1
v_gene: TRBV5-1
len: 19
CDR3nt: TGCGCCAGCGGGTTGCCGGGGGGAGACTGGTCCGGAGGGTACAATGAGCAGTTCTTC
CDR3aa: CASGLPGGDWSGGYNEQFF

abundance: once
d_gene: .
j_gene: TRBJ1-1
v_gene: TRBV6-1
len: 12
CDR3nt: TGTGCCGGGGGGGGGCAGGACACTGAAGCTTTCTTT
CDR3aa: CAGGGQDTEAFF

abundance: .
d_gene: .
j_gene: TRBJ2-2
v_gene: TRBV7-7
len: 16
CDR3nt: TGTGCCAGCAGCTTAGCGGGGGTAGTGAACACCGGGGAGCTGTTTTTT
CDR3aa: CASSLAGVVNTGELFF

abundance: .
d_gene: .
j_gene: TRBJ1-1
v_gene: TRBV18
len: 15
CDR3nt: TGTGCCAGCTCACCGGTCATGGGGGGGGGCACTGAAGCTTTCTTT
CDR3aa: CASSPVMGGGTEAFF

abundance: .
d_gene: TRBD2
j_gene: TRBJ2-1
v_gene: TRBV5-5
len: 15
CDR3nt: TGTGCCAGCAGCTTTTCTAGCGGGAGTGTCAATGAGCAGTTCTTC
CDR3aa: CASSFSSGSVNEQFF

abundance: .
d_gene: .
j_gene: TRBJ2-7
v_gene: TRBV7-2
len: 16
CDR3nt: TGTGCCAGCAGCTTAATATTAACGGGGAATGACTACGAGCAGTACTTC
CDR3aa: CASSLILTGNDYEQYF

abundance: .
d_gene: .
j_gene: TRBJ1-1
v_gene: TRBV5-1
len: 20
CDR3nt: TGCGCCAGCAGCTTGAGGCCAGGGCCCCGCCATAGGTTTATGAACACTGAAGCTTTCTTT
CDR3aa: CASSLRPGPRHRFMNTEAFF

abundance: .
d_gene: .
j_gene: TRBJ2-7
v_gene: TRBV29-1
len: 12
CDR3nt: TGCAGCGTTGGGGAAGGGGCGGGCGAGCAGTACTTC
CDR3aa: CSVGEGAGEQYF

abundance: .
d_gene: TRBD2
j_gene: TRBJ2-7
v_gene: TRBV30
len: 12
CDR3nt: TGTGCCTGGACTAGCGGAAAATACGAGCAGTACTTC
CDR3aa: CAWTSGKYEQYF

abundance: .
d_gene: .
j_gene: TRBJ1-5
v_gene: TRBV30
len: 14
CDR3nt: TGTGCCTGGGGCGCGGACACCGTCAGTGGGCCCCAGCATTTT
CDR3aa: CAWGADTVSGPQHF

abundance: .
d_gene: TRBD2
j_gene: TRBJ2-7
v_gene: TRBV5-4
len: 17
CDR3nt: TGTGCCAGCAGCTTGGACGCTAGCGGGGAGTGGAACTACGAGCAGTACTTC
CDR3aa: CASSLDASGEWNYEQYF

abundance: .
d_gene: .
j_gene: TRBJ2-1
v_gene: TRBV9
len: 16
CDR3nt: TGTGCCAGCAGCGTAGAATTAGCGGCACAGTACAATGAGCAGTTCTTC
CDR3aa: CASSVELAAQYNEQFF

abundance: .
d_gene: .
j_gene: TRBJ2-7
v_gene: TRBV10-2
len: 14
CDR3nt: TGCGCCAGCAGTGATGGTGACAGCTCCTACGAGCAGTACTTC
CDR3aa: CASSDGDSSYEQYF

abundance: once
d_gene: .
j_gene: TRBJ1-1
v_gene: TRBV18
len: 15
CDR3nt: TGTGCCAGCTCACCACGGGCAGGTTCGAACACTGAAGCTTTCTTT
CDR3aa: CASSPRAGSNTEAFF

abundance: .
d_gene: .
j_gene: TRBJ1-1
v_gene: TRBV27
len: 12
CDR3nt: TGTGCCAGCAAGAGGTCAGGCACTGAAGCTTTCTTT
CDR3aa: CASKRSGTEAFF

abundance: .
d_gene: .
j_gene: TRBJ2-7
v_gene: TRBV5-1
len: 12
CDR3nt: TGCGCCAGCAGCTGGGATGGGAGCGAGCAGTACTTC
CDR3aa: CASSWDGSEQYF

abundance: .
d_gene: .
j_gene: TRBJ1-2
v_gene: TRBV6-6
len: 13
CDR3nt: TGTGCCAGCAGTTACAGCGGTAACTATGGCTACACCTTC
CDR3aa: CASSYSGNYGYTF

abundance: few
d_gene: .
j_gene: TRBJ1-3
v_gene: TRBV9
len: 17
CDR3nt: TGTGCCAGCAGCGTAGGGACATCCCAGGGCTCTGGAAACACCATATATTTT
CDR3aa: CASSVGTSQGSGNTIYF

abundance: .
d_gene: TRBD2
j_gene: TRBJ2-7
v_gene: TRBV5-5
len: 14
CDR3nt: TGTGCCAGCAGCTGGACTAGCGGAACCTACGAGCAGTACTTC
CDR3aa: CASSWTSGTYEQYF

abundance: .
d_gene: .
j_gene: TRBJ1-3
v_gene: TRBV19
len: 14
CDR3nt: TGTGCCAGTAGCACGGACAGCTCTGGAAACACCATATATTTT
CDR3aa: CASSTDSSGNTIYF

abundance: .
d_gene: .
j_gene: TRBJ2-7
v_gene: TRBV7-3
len: 12
CDR3nt: TGTGCCAGCAGCTTATCGGATGGGGAGCAGTACTTC
CDR3aa: CASSLSDGEQYF

abundance: .
d_gene: .
j_gene: TRBJ1-2
v_gene: TRBV18
len: 14
CDR3nt: TGTGCCAGCTCACCTTATACGGGGGAGGAAGGCTACACCTTC
CDR3aa: CASSPYTGEEGYTF

abundance: once
d_gene: .
j_gene: TRBJ1-2
v_gene: TRBV9
len: 14
CDR3nt: TGTGCCAGCAGCGCGCAGCAGGGACCCTATGGCTACACCTTC
CDR3aa: CASSAQQGPYGYTF

abundance: .
d_gene: .
j_gene: TRBJ1-4
v_gene: TRBV19
len: 13
CDR3nt: TGTGCCAGTAGTATCTTACAGGGAGAAAAACTGTTTTTT
CDR3aa: CASSILQGEKLFF

abundance: few
d_gene: .
j_gene: TRBJ1-5
v_gene: TRBV7-3
len: 13
CDR3nt: TGTGCCAGCAGCCCAACGGGCGGTCAGCCCCAGCATTTT
CDR3aa: CASSPTGGQPQHF

abundance: .
d_gene: .
j_gene: TRBJ1-2
v_gene: TRBV19
len: 15
CDR3nt: TGTGCCAGTAGTCCCGACGGGGACACTTTCTATGGCTACACCTTC
CDR3aa: CASSPDGDTFYGYTF

abundance: .
d_gene: .
j_gene: TRBJ2-1
v_gene: TRBV4-2
len: 15
CDR3nt: TGTGCCAGCAGCCAGAGTCTAGCGACCAACAATGAGCAGTTCTTC
CDR3aa: CASSQSLATNNEQFF

abundance: .
d_gene: .
j_gene: TRBJ2-7
v_gene: TRBV11-1
len: 15
CDR3nt: TGTGCCAGCAGCTCCCGGCGGGGCGCCCCCTACGAGCAGTACTTC
CDR3aa: CASSSRRGAPYEQYF

abundance: .
d_gene: .
j_gene: TRBJ2-7
v_gene: TRBV6-1
len: 12
CDR3nt: TGTGCCAGCAGCCCAACAGGAATCGAGCAGTACTTC
CDR3aa: CASSPTGIEQYF

abundance: .
d_gene: .
j_gene: TRBJ1-5
v_gene: TRBV11-2
len: 13
CDR3nt: TGTGCCAGCAGCTTAGATAGTAATCAGCCCCAGCATTTT
CDR3aa: CASSLDSNQPQHF

abundance: .
d_gene: TRBD2
j_gene: TRBJ2-5
v_gene: TRBV29-1
len: 16
CDR3nt: TGCAGCGTTGGTCGGGTAAGCGGGAGGGCCGAAGGGACCCAGTACTTC
CDR3aa: CSVGRVSGRAEGTQYF

abundance: .
d_gene: TRBD1
j_gene: TRBJ2-7
v_gene: TRBV25-1
len: 16
CDR3nt: TGTGCCAGCAGTGCGACACCGGGACAGGGGGGCTACGAGCAGTACTTC
CDR3aa: CASSATPGQGGYEQYF

abundance: .
d_gene: .
j_gene: TRBJ2-3
v_gene: TRBV18
len: 12
CDR3nt: TGTGCCAGCTCCTTCGACACCCCAACGCAGTATTTT
CDR3aa: CASSFDTPTQYF

abundance: .
d_gene: .
j_gene: TRBJ1-2
v_gene: TRBV7-9
len: 14
CDR3nt: TGTGCCAGCAGCTTAGTAGAGACAGTCTATGGCTACACCTTC
CDR3aa: CASSLVETVYGYTF

abundance: .
d_gene: .
j_gene: TRBJ1-1
v_gene: TRBV6-6
len: 12
CDR3nt: TGTGCCAGCAGGAGGCCGGGCACTGAAGCTTTCTTT
CDR3aa: CASRRPGTEAFF

abundance: .
d_gene: TRBD2
j_gene: TRBJ2-2
v_gene: TRBV11-2
len: 15
CDR3nt: TGTGCCAGCAGCTTTAGCGGGAGAGGGTCCGGGGAGCTGTTTTTT
CDR3aa: CASSFSGRGSGELFF

abundance: .
d_gene: .
j_gene: TRBJ1-1
v_gene: TRBV6-6
len: 15
CDR3nt: TGTGCCAGCAGTTACTCCCGGGACCAGGCCACTGAAGCTTTCTTT
CDR3aa: CASSYSRDQATEAFF

abundance: .
d_gene: .
j_gene: TRBJ1-5
v_gene: TRBV6-1
len: 13
CDR3nt: TGTGCCAGCAGGGAATCCTACAATCAGCCCCAGCATTTT
CDR3aa: CASRESYNQPQHF

abundance: .
d_gene: .
j_gene: TRBJ2-7
v_gene: TRBV2
len: 15
CDR3nt: TGTGCCAGCAGTGAAGCGCTTCCCACTGTCAACGAGCAGTACTTC
CDR3aa: CASSEALPTVNEQYF

abundance: .
d_gene: .
j_gene: TRBJ1-1
v_gene: TRBV5-8
len: 13
CDR3nt: TGTGCCAGCAGAAACAGGGATCACACTGAAGCTTTCTTT
CDR3aa: CASRNRDHTEAFF

abundance: .
d_gene: .
j_gene: TRBJ2-2
v_gene: TRBV5-5
len: 15
CDR3nt: TGTGCCAGCAGCTTGCAGCTTACGGACACCGGGGAGCTGTTTTTT
CDR3aa: CASSLQLTDTGELFF

abundance: .
d_gene: .
j_gene: TRBJ1-3
v_gene: TRBV18
len: 18
CDR3nt: TGTGCCAGCTCACCAGTAGGGCCCGCTTCACCCTCTGGAAACACCATATATTTT
CDR3aa: CASSPVGPASPSGNTIYF

abundance: .
d_gene: TRBD2
j_gene: TRBJ2-3
v_gene: TRBV18
len: 18
CDR3nt: TGTGCCAGCTCACCACCGGGACTAGCGGGAGGAGGAGCAGATACGCAGTATTTT
CDR3aa: CASSPPGLAGGGADTQYF

abundance: .
d_gene: .
j_gene: TRBJ2-2
v_gene: TRBV19
len: 16
CDR3nt: TGTGCCAGTAGGTCAAGGGACCGTGCGAACACCGGGGAGCTGTTTTTT
CDR3aa: CASRSRDRANTGELFF

abundance: few
d_gene: .
j_gene: TRBJ2-2
v_gene: TRBV5-1
len: 13
CDR3nt: TGCGCCAGCACTTACGGGGGAACCGGGGAGCTGTTTTTT
CDR3aa: CASTYGGTGELFF

abundance: many
d_gene: TRBD2
j_gene: TRBJ2-2
v_gene: TRBV4-2
len: 17
CDR3nt: TGTGCCAGCAGCCAACCAGGACTAGCCGCGAACACCGGGGAGCTGTTTTTT
CDR3aa: CASSQPGLAANTGELFF

abundance: .
d_gene: .
j_gene: TRBJ2-6
v_gene: TRBV7-3
len: 13
CDR3nt: TGTGCCAGCAGCCGAATAGGGGCCAACGTCCTGACTTTC
CDR3aa: CASSRIGANVLTF

abundance: .
d_gene: .
j_gene: TRBJ2-1
v_gene: TRBV27
len: 14
CDR3nt: TGTGCCAGCAGTCTAAGACCGGGACCCTTTGGTCTGTTCTTC
CDR3aa: CASSLRPGPFGLFF

abundance: many
d_gene: .
j_gene: TRBJ1-4
v_gene: TRBV30
len: 13
CDR3nt: TGTGCCTGGCGTCCAGGGACTAATGAAAAACTGTTTTTT
CDR3aa: CAWRPGTNEKLFF

abundance: .
d_gene: .
j_gene: TRBJ2-5
v_gene: TRBV4-1
len: 12
CDR3nt: TGCGCCAGCAGCCCCCATGGAGAGACCCAGTACTTC
CDR3aa: CASSPHGETQYF

abundance: few
d_gene: .
j_gene: TRBJ2-5
v_gene: TRBV7-9
len: 13
CDR3nt: TGTGCCAGCAGCCCCGACCACGCCGGGACCCAGTACTTC
CDR3aa: CASSPDHAGTQYF

abundance: .
d_gene: .
j_gene: TRBJ1-1
v_gene: TRBV11-2
len: 13
CDR3nt: TGTGCCAGCAGCGTAAGGGCTGACAGGGAAGCTTTCTTT
CDR3aa: CASSVRADREAFF

abundance: .
d_gene: .
j_gene: TRBJ1-6
v_gene: TRBV10-2
len: 14
CDR3nt: TGCGCCAGCAGTGAGTTAGGGGCCAATTCACCCCTCCACTTT
CDR3aa: CASSELGANSPLHF